This section outlines one T cell receptor (beta chain) sequence together with its context. Generated by immunoSEQ multiplex PCR, the TCRdb table keeps only in-frame clones and is missing some. The top ten hold 1.4% of the sample, which has about 53,000 clones, 90% to 95% seen once. The data are from a study of T cells in tuberculosis. Study context: A South African cohort included IGRA-negative adolescents, latently infected IGRA-positive adolescents and adults with active tuberculosis. Blood was taken before or within 7 days of anti-tuberculosis therapy.

Time point denoted: new active TB diagnosis, blood taken before or within 7 days of starting treatment. Germline CDR1 MGHRA, CDR2 YSYEKL. V lost 4 bases and J 4 bases, leaving 16 bases between the germline ends. The CDR3 covers 15 residues. This receptor was taken from an adult with tuberculosis. The chain combines TRBV4-1 with TRBJ1-2; D is uncertain. The sample in question was PBMCs, obtained at tuberculosis diagnosis. CDR3 protein: CASSPGEGNPYGYTF. The CDR3 DNA sequence: TGCGCCAGCAGCCCCGGAGAAGGAAACCCCTATGGCTACACCTTC.